The subject of this entry is one T cell receptor beta chain. Its specificity is unknown. 5'-RACE, quantitative and with molecular barcodes, yielded the TCR beta libraries. TCRdb recomputed calls from the 5' RACE reads with MiXCR, one row per CDR3 protein. The sample carries around 430,000 distinct CDR3 sequences, 15% to 20% recorded once. This sample is drawn from a study of CD8 T cells in ankylosing spondylitis. Study-wide results and limits: According to the report, clones linked to the disease were significantly enriched in matched synovial fluid samples taken from ankylosing spondylitis patients. CD8+ disease-linked clones were present at relatively low frequencies in blood. A subset of motif variants has previously been described in the synovial fluid and blood of reactive arthritis. Several highly homologous variants formed a TCR beta motif that appeared characteristic of ankylosing spondylitis blood.

The CDR3 covers 15 residues. Trimming left V 1 base short and J 6 bases short, with 15 bases between. Per the germline V gene, CDR1 is LGHDT and CDR2 is YNNKEL (reference sequence). The source is a male donor with ankylosing spondylitis. The source material was blood, either unsorted or a sorted T cell fraction (not recorded which). The chain carries TRBV3-1 and TRBJ1-1, with TRBD1 as a possible D gene (6 bases). CDR3 sequence: CASSQGPPGVPEAFF. The CDR3 bases are TGTGCCAGCAGCCAAGGCCCTCCAGGGGTCCCTGAAGCTTTCTTT.